The T cell receptor beta chain described here comes from a study of T-cell reconstitution after alpha-beta-depleted transplantation in children. General observations from the study: It was surviving recipient T cells and thymic progenitors that gave some patients high TCRbeta diversity at day 60.

There are many counts of this clonotype. The antigen remains unidentified. The CDR3 extends over 14 amino acids. The V and J ends lost 3 bases and 6 bases respectively, with 11 bases between them. Germline lookup yields CDR1 KGHSH and CDR2 LQKENI. Construction of the TCRbeta library involved unique molecular identifiers. TCRdb fed the PCR reads into MiXCR, producing one record per CDR3 protein. The sample has around 490,000 distinct CDR3 sequences, roughly an eighth seen once. This sequence was found in a female patient aged 2-9 years who had a stem cell transplant for aplastic anemia, so the T cells may come from the graft donor. Source: PBMCs, mostly from graft donor cells, taken 180 days after TCRalphabeta/CD19-depleted stem cell transplant. V is TRBV18 and J is TRBJ2-2; D may be TRBD1 (5 bases). The CDR3 sequence: CASSPQGSAGELFF. The CDR3 DNA sequence: TGTGCCAGCTCACCTCAGGGCTCCGCCGGGGAGCTGTTTTTT.